The clone carrying this T cell receptor (beta chain) was observed at least ten times. The data were obtained in a study of regulatory T cells in long-lasting Graves disease. The sample's time point: newly diagnosed GD, antithyroid drugs for less than 3 months. From RNA extracted from PBMCs, the TCR library was made. Arm-PCR of CDR3 regions and iRepertoire HTBI primers were the basis on which TCR beta libraries were built. TCRdb independently ran MiXCR on the multiplex PCR reads; one entry per CDR3 protein. This table has about 210,000 distinct CDR3 sequences, roughly 20% appearing once. This CDR3 spans 14 amino acids. J was trimmed by 0 bases and V by 2 bases; bases with no gene match: 1. Germline CDR1 and CDR2: DFQATT and SNEGSKA (reference sequence). These data also featured in a second study, about T cells in Graves' hyperthyroidism and ophthalmopathy. Per that study: First-round RT-PCR targeting the TCR CDR3 was performed with the HTBI primer set.

The gene calls are TRBV20-1 and TRBJ2-3; TRBD1 aligns across 8 bases. This TCR was recovered from a woman in her 30s with Graves disease. Sequencing used peripheral blood mononuclear cells (PBMCs), obtained at new diagnosis, from a patient treated with antithyroid drugs. The CDR3 is CSARWTGSTDTQYF. CDR3 DNA: TGCAGTGCTAGATGGACAGGGAGCACAGATACGCAGTATTTT.